This T cell receptor (beta chain) comes out of a study of blood T cell repertoires in COVID-19. In the study overall: The study drew acute and convalescent COVID-19 samples from the United States, Italy and Spain. Nucleic acid was either cDNA or gDNA, and it came from T cells, B-cell-depleted T cells, or PBMCs.

The table lists this clone with a few counts. Trimming removed 5 bases at V and 7 bases at J, with 9 bases between. The CDR3 extends over 13 amino acids. Germline loops: CDR1 SNHLY, CDR2 FYNNEI. Produced via immunoSEQ multiplex PCR; TCRdb's table is partial and in-frame only. The sample comprises 250,000 to 350,000 clones, around 88% of which are singletons, and approximately 6.6% rests with the top ten. V usage is TRBV2 and J usage is TRBJ1-6; D remains unclear. This receptor was obtained from a woman aged 25 to 39 who had recovered from COVID-19. Sequencing input: peripheral blood. The CDR3 coding sequence is TGTGCCAGCAGTACTGCACCGAATTCACCCCTCCACTTT. Translated, it gives CASSTAPNSPLHF.